The entry below gives a single T cell receptor (beta chain) sequence along with its context. The data stem from a study of technical replicates of blood from several donors. The trim removed 4 bases at V and 4 bases at J, leaving 9 bases unmatched. Germline lookup yields CDR1 ENHRY and CDR2 SYGVKD. The CDR3 runs 16 residues. Using immunoSEQ multiplex PCR, the repertoire was profiled, and TCRdb retains in-frame clones only, with some absent. The top ten clones hold about 3.8% of a sample with 44,000 or so clones, about 93% of them seen once. The receptor's source is a human donor in good health. Some clones in this sample may be carry-over from other donors' samples. What was sequenced was PBMCs. The rearrangement links TRBV10-3 to TRBJ2-1, with 8 bases that match TRBD2. The CDR3 region is CAISGREGPRYNEQFF. The CDR3 DNA sequence: TGTGCCATCAGTGGTCGGGAGGGCCCTCGGTACAATGAGCAGTTCTTC.